This T cell receptor (beta chain) comes out of a study of regulatory T cells in long-lasting Graves disease. For the study at large: Freshly diagnosed Graves' patients had used antithyroid drugs for under 3 months. Whole-study findings and limits: Persistent Graves' patients had lower TCR diversity than newly diagnosed ones.

Time point here: newly diagnosed GD, antithyroid drugs for less than 3 months. The TCR library used RNA extracted from PBMCs. On this clonotype itself: Its antigen is still unknown.

The CDR3 extends over 14 amino acids. Germline-derived CDR1 and CDR2 are LNHDA and SQIVND (reference sequence). V lost 3 bases to trimming and J lost 0 bases, with 8 bases between them. CDR3-region Arm-PCR and iRepertoire HTBI primers produced the TCR beta libraries. TCRdb re-analysed the multiplex PCR reads in MiXCR, keeping a single row per CDR3 protein. Altogether roughly 500,000 distinct CDR3 sequences are present, 13% being singletons, with the ten largest covering approximately 9.3%. These records were also assigned to another study, of T cells in Graves' hyperthyroidism and ophthalmopathy.

The source was peripheral blood mononuclear cells (PBMCs), collected at new diagnosis, from a patient treated with antithyroid drugs. The rearrangement joins TRBV19 to TRBJ1-1, with a possible D match to TRBD1 (6 bases). This TCR was recovered from a man between 25 and 39 years old with Graves disease. As DNA, the CDR3 is TGTGCCAGTAGTATGAACAGGGTGAACACTGAAGCTTTCTTT. Translation gives CASSMNRVNTEAFF.